These 2 T cell receptor beta chains originate from one sample sequenced in a study of T cell changes during pregnancy in multiple sclerosis. TCRdb keeps only in-frame clones here, not all; method: immunoSEQ multiplex PCR. The top ten clones hold around 2.6% of a sample with 80,000 or so clones, 92% of them seen once. Sequenced here: peripheral blood, sampled before pregnancy. These receptors all come from a female donor with multiple sclerosis, enrolled in a pregnancy study.

This clone appeared once. The chain employs TRBV28 and TRBJ2-5; 7 nucleotides line up with TRBD1. The CDR3 extends over 16 amino acids. In germline, CDR1 is MDHEN, CDR2 SYDVKM. V shed 3 bases, J shed 5 bases, and the junction held 12 bases outside the gene matches. The CDR3 protein is CASSLTRQGRGETQYF. The CDR3 DNA reads as TGTGCCAGCAGTTTGACGCGACAGGGACGAGGGGAGACCCAGTACTTC.

This chain joins TRBV2 and TRBJ2-4; TRBD2 is a possible D gene (6 bases). In germline, CDR1 is SNHLY, CDR2 FYNNEI. This CDR3 comprises 12 residues. Trimming removed 5 bases at V and 6 bases at J, with 8 bases between. CDR3 region: CASSLGGNIQYF. DNA of the CDR3: TGTGCCAGCAGTCTGGGGGGAAACATTCAGTACTTC.